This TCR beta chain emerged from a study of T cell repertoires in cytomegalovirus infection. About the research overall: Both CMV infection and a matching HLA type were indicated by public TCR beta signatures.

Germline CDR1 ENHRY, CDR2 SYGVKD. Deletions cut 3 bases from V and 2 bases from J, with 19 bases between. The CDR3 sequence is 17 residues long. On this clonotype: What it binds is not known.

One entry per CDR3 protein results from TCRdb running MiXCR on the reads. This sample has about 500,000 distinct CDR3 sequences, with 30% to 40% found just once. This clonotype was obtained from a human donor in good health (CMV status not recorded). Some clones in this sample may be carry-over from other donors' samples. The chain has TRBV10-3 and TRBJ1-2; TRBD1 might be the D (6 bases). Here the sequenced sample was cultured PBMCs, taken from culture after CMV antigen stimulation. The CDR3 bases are TGTGCCATCAGTGAATCCACAACCAGGGGCTACAACTATGGCTACACCTTC. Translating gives CAISESTTRGYNYGYTF.